The present TCR beta chain was sequenced within a study of pediatric ulcerative colitis. V dropped 5 bases and J dropped 1 base, with 8 bases sitting between them. CDR3 length: 13 amino acids. Germline CDR1 SGHVS, CDR2 FQNEAQ. Sequencing was performed with immunoSEQ multiplex PCR; in TCRdb, only in-frame clones are kept and a portion is missing. The data show 5,000 or so clones, roughly 86% seen once. Control subjects, colonoscoped for suspected IBD, had macroscopically and histologically normal endoscopy. The blood sample was taken during the colonoscopy visit. With respect to this clone: The antigen is not known.

Findings and limits, study-wide: Compared with controls, ulcerative colitis showed greater blood-rectum clone sharing. Blood samples from a couple of patients yielded substantially fewer templates and were excluded from blood-rectal overlap analysis.

The J gene is TRBJ1-2, the V gene TRBV7-8; D gene unclear. The sequenced sample consisted of blood. The TCR originated in a girl under 18 who was a control in a study of pediatric ulcerative colitis. This CDR3 is CASSPGLNYGYTF. CDR3 DNA sequence: TGTGCCAGCAGCCCTGGACTTAACTATGGCTACACCTTC.